The next 23 T cell receptor beta chains were all read from a single sample in a study of STAT3 mutations in large granular lymphocyte leukemia (dated by TCRdb to about 2019). Findings and caveats that apply to the study as a whole: At least one immunodominant TCRbeta clonotype was present in every T-LGLL patient, and multiple immunodominant subclonotypes appeared in about half of the T-LGLL patients.

For these TCRs, the target antigens are not known. Library generation was performed with the immunoSEQ multiplex PCR assay. TCRdb took this table from immuneACCESS and kept in-frame rearrangements with V and J called. Such tables lack part of the clones; where checked against another copy, unresolved V genes explain under half of the gap, and the rest is unexplained. This sample has roughly 40,000 clones in its table, and around nine tenths of those were observed once. In total, the top ten clones hold more than 0.4% of the sample. The source material was PBMCs. The receptors here all came from a human donor with T large granular lymphocyte leukemia. Some clones in this sample may be carry-over from other donors' samples.

The chain uses TRBV5-1 and TRBJ1-3, with a possible D match to TRBD1 (5 bases). The germline V and J ends were trimmed by 4 bases and 2 bases, with 13 bases remaining between them. CDR3 size: 15 residues. Germline V gene lookup returns CDR1 SGHRS and CDR2 YFSETQ. Written as DNA, the CDR3 is TGCGCCAGCAGCCCCCAGGACAATCCTGGAAACACCATATATTTT. Translation gives CASSPQDNPGNTIYF.

The chain couples TRBV19 to TRBJ2-7, with unresolved D. CDR1 LNHDA and CDR2 SQIVND come from the germline V gene (reference sequence). Trimming pared 5 bases from V and 0 bases from J, leaving 14 bases between. This CDR3 contains 15 residues. CDR3 protein: CASSQDVSSSYEQYF. CDR3 DNA sequence: TGTGCCAGTAGTCAGGATGTTTCGAGCTCCTACGAGCAGTACTTC.

The V call is TRBV30, the J call TRBJ2-5; D remains unclear. The ends were cut back, 0 bases at V and 5 bases at J, with 4 bases in the middle. The CDR3 extends over 11 amino acids. The germline V gene encodes CDR1 GTSNPN and CDR2 SVGIG (reference sequence). CDR3 in DNA: TGTGCCTGGAGTGTAGGGGAGACCCAGTACTTC. Translation gives CAWSVGETQYF.

The J gene is TRBJ1-5, the V gene TRBV2; 8 bases agree with TRBD1. CDR3 size: 14 residues. V gave up 8 bases and J gave up 3 bases; unmatched junction bases: 6. Germline V gene sequence: CDR1 SNHLY, CDR2 FYNNEI. Here the CDR3 reads CASLDRDSNQPQHF. CDR3 sequence (DNA): TGTGCCAGCCTGGACAGGGACTCCAATCAGCCCCAGCATTTT.

This clone was seen just once. V gene TRBV7-9 combines with J gene TRBJ2-3; D ambiguous. CDR3 length: 13 amino acids. Trimming took 5 bases from V and 2 from J, leaving 8 bases between them. Germline lookup yields CDR1 SEHNR and CDR2 FQNEAQ (reference sequence). Written as DNA, the CDR3 is TGTGCCAGCAGCGTTTCTCACACAGATACGCAGTATTTT. Protein product: CASSVSHTDTQYF. The full variable domain, completed using reference TRBV7-9 and TRBJ2-3, is DTGVSQNPRHKITKRGQNVTFRCDPISEHNRLYWYRQTLGQGPEFLTYFQNEAQLEKSRLLSDRFSAERPKGSFSTLEIQRTEQGDSAMYLCASSVSHTDTQYFGPGTRLTVL.

The V and J genes are TRBV5-1 and TRBJ2-5; TRBD1 agrees at 8 bases. With V trimmed by 4 bases and J by 4 bases, 9 bases remained unmatched. In germline, CDR1 is SGHRS, CDR2 YFSETQ. The CDR3 is 15 amino acids. CDR3 in DNA: TGCGCCAGCAGCGGGAAGGTTACAGGGGGAGAGACCCAGTACTTC. As protein: CASSGKVTGGETQYF.

The V gene is TRBV6-5, the J gene TRBJ2-3; no firm D call. Trimming stripped 11 bases from V and 0 bases from J, with 12 bases between. The germline V gene has CDR1 MNHEY and CDR2 SVGAGI. This CDR3 contains 13 residues. The CDR3 sequence is CAAKAPSTDTQYF. The CDR3 bases are TGTGCCGCCAAAGCCCCTAGCACAGATACGCAGTATTTT.

V gene TRBV9 combines with J gene TRBJ2-7, with D possibly matching TRBD2 (5 bases). Trimming stripped 2 bases from V and 2 bases from J, with 14 bases between. The CDR3 totals 15 residues. The germline gives CDR1 SGDLS, CDR2 YYNGEE. CDR3 loop: CASSVLGESTYEQYF. DNA of the CDR3: TGTGCCAGCAGCGTTCTCGGGGAATCGACCTACGAGCAGTACTTC.

The chain combines TRBV7-2 with TRBJ2-3; D not resolved. Looked up from germline, CDR1 is SGHTA and CDR2 is FQGNSA. There are 15 residues in the CDR3. Trimming pared 4 bases from V and 2 bases from J, leaving 13 bases between. The CDR3, as DNA: TGTGCCAGCAGCTCGAGAATGGCGCACACAGATACGCAGTATTTT. It specifies CASSSRMAHTDTQYF.

V is TRBV20-1 and J is TRBJ1-1; TRBD1 might be the D (6 bases). Germline lookup yields CDR1 DFQATT and CDR2 SNEGSKA (reference sequence). CDR3 size: 10 residues. Trimming cost V 8 bases and J 5 bases, with 9 bases left between them. This chain's CDR3 is CSKGVTEAFF. The CDR3 DNA reads TGCAGTAAGGGGGTAACTGAAGCTTTCTTT.

The rearrangement uses TRBV2 and TRBJ1-1; D gene ambiguous. Looked up from germline, CDR1 is SNHLY and CDR2 is FYNNEI. The CDR3 is made up of 13 amino acids. The V end lost 6 bases, the J end lost 3 bases, and 11 bases lay between the germline ends. The CDR3 DNA reads TGTGCCAGCAGCCTACAGTCGCACACTGAAGCTTTCTTT. Its protein is CASSLQSHTEAFF.

The V and J genes are TRBV27 and TRBJ1-1, with TRBD1 matching 7 bases. The ends lost 3 bases at V and 12 bases at J; junction bases unmatched: 7. The CDR3 has 12 residues. The germline V gene encodes CDR1 MNHEY and CDR2 SMNVEV (reference sequence). The CDR3 DNA is TGTGCCAGCAGTTTTAAGGGGGCCCGGACTTTCTTT. Its protein is CASSFKGARTFF.

The CDR3 DNA sequence: TGTGCCAGCAGCTTAGGCGGCGGGCAGGGAAATTCACCCCTCCACTTT. Encoded protein: CASSLGGGQGNSPLHF. This chain links TRBV11-2 with TRBJ1-6; D is possibly TRBD1 (5 bases). Germline lookup yields CDR1 SGHAT and CDR2 FQNNGV. The CDR3 covers 16 residues. The V and J ends lost 1 base and 7 bases respectively, with 14 bases between them.

This clone was seen once. This chain uses TRBV27 with TRBJ1-6; TRBD1 matches at 9 bases. The CDR3 sequence is 15 residues long. V gave up 1 base and J gave up 10 bases; unmatched junction bases: 5. The germline CDR1 and CDR2 sequences are MNHEY and SMNVEV (reference sequence). CDR3 DNA: TGTGCCAGCAGTTTATTCGGGACAGGGAACTCACCCCTCCACTTT. Translated, it gives CASSLFGTGNSPLHF.

CDR3 sequence reads: CSGGQNTEAFF. The CDR3 DNA follows: TGCAGCGGGGGACAGAACACTGAAGCTTTCTTT. The gene calls are TRBV29-1 and TRBJ1-1, with a possible D match to TRBD1 (6 bases). The CDR3 consists of 11 residues. The germline V and J ends were trimmed by 7 bases and 1 base, with 7 bases remaining between them. CDR1 SQVTM and CDR2 ANQGSEA come from the germline V gene.

V gene TRBV4-3 combines with J gene TRBJ2-1, with D maybe TRBD2 (6 bases). CDR3 length equals 16 residues. Trimming stripped 1 base from V and 5 bases from J, with 15 bases between. Germline CDR1 reads LGHNA; CDR2 reads YSLEER. CDR3 nucleotide sequence: TGCGCCAGCAGCCAAGCCTGGGCTAGCGCCGACAATGAGCAGTTCTTC. Translated, it gives CASSQAWASADNEQFF.

The chain uses TRBV2 and TRBJ2-7, with 7 bases fitting TRBD2. Germline assignment: CDR1 SNHLY and CDR2 FYNNEI. Losses at the gene ends were 6 bases for V and 7 bases for J; bases not matched to a gene: 12. The CDR3 spans 14 residues. The CDR3 bases are TGTGCCAGCAGGTGGGGGGGTGGAAATAATGAGCAGTACTTC. Protein: CASRWGGGNNEQYF.

J is TRBJ2-3 and V is TRBV29-1, with D possibly TRBD2 on 6 matching bases. The CDR3 loop spans 14 amino acids. In germline, CDR1 is SQVTM, CDR2 ANQGSEA. The V and J ends lost 8 bases and 0 bases respectively, with 15 bases between them. Here the CDR3 DNA reads TGCAGCCTCCGGGGGTGGTCGAGCACAGATACGCAGTATTTT. It encodes CSLRGWSSTDTQYF.

The rearrangement uses TRBV10-3 and TRBJ1-1, with D perhaps TRBD1 (5 bases). Germline V gene sequence: CDR1 ENHRY, CDR2 SYGVKD. V lost 0 bases to trimming and J lost 4 bases, with 15 bases between them. The CDR3 loop spans 16 amino acids. CDR3 nucleotides: TGTGCCATCAGTGAGTCTCGGCAGGGCGGAGTCACTGAAGCTTTCTTT. Protein sequence: CAISESRQGGVTEAFF.

The chain employs TRBV18 and TRBJ1-6; D gene uncertain. V lost 3 bases to trimming and J lost 9 bases, with 18 bases between them. CDR3 length: 16 residues. CDR1 and CDR2 from the germline V gene are KGHSH and LQKENI. CDR3: CASSPEVGRLGSPLHF. The CDR3, as DNA: TGTGCCAGCTCACCCGAAGTGGGCCGATTGGGTTCACCCCTCCACTTT.

This clone was found a few times. The chain has TRBV6-5 and TRBJ2-1, with 7 bases lining up with TRBD2. The CDR3 has 14 amino acids. Per the germline V gene, CDR1 is MNHEY and CDR2 is SVGAGI. Germline trimming cut 6 bases from V and 6 bases from J; bases unmatched to any gene: 8. CDR3 sequence: CASSRDYLGNEQFF. Written as DNA, the CDR3 is TGTGCCAGCAGCCGGGACTACCTTGGCAATGAGCAGTTCTTC.

The chain uses TRBV10-3 and TRBJ2-3; possibly TRBD2 for D (5 bases). Trimming cost V 9 bases and J 4 bases, with 11 bases left between them. The CDR3 contains 12 residues. CDR1 is ENHRY and CDR2 is SYGVKD in the germline V gene. CDR3: CAISVGADTQYF. CDR3 sequence (DNA): TGTGCCATAAGCGTCGGGGCAGATACGCAGTATTTT.

The CDR3 sequence: CAISGSGTPYEQYF. DNA for the CDR3: TGTGCCATCAGTGGAAGCGGGACCCCCTACGAGCAGTACTTC. The rearrangement joins TRBV10-3 to TRBJ2-7; 7 nucleotides agree with TRBD2. The CDR3 contains 14 residues. Germline trimming cut 4 bases from V and 2 bases from J; bases unmatched to any gene: 5. Germline-derived CDR1 and CDR2 are ENHRY and SYGVKD.